Here is one TCR beta chain with its context. The antigen it binds to is not known. Nothing much larger sits one base from this clone, and base qualities are not available. The cohort comprised some 730 healthy bone marrow donors. At the time of sampling, every cohort member was nominally healthy, though immune exposures that went unrecorded were likely present. The donor was CMV seropositive and belonged to the group of 270 or so seropositive cohort members. Each donor provided a peripheral blood sample, and peripheral blood mononuclear cells were used for TCR beta sequencing. The Qiagen DNeasy Blood Extraction Kit was used to extract genomic DNA from the blood cell samples. This sample was included in a study of cytomegalovirus exposure and HLA in healthy donors (dated by TCRdb to the late 2010s). Regarding the study in general: According to an earlier analysis of 550 to 700 of the donors, about 179 million T cells yielded 117 million unique TCR beta sequences and around 300 Gb of sequence data. An early release covering 550 to 650 HLA-typed donors comprised approximately 290 gigabases of sequencing data and around 86 million unique TCR sequences. The genetic ancestry cluster associated with self-reported Caucasian donors included about four fifths of the approximately 400 genotyped donors. The study was designed to test whether signatures of past pathogen exposure could be identified by cataloging public T cell receptors. Using immunosequencing, the study profiled T cell repertoires from some 670 subjects and related those repertoires to cytomegalovirus serostatus. A separate validation cohort of approximately 120 different subjects was used in addition to the 666-subject first cohort. High-throughput TCR immunosequencing, statistical association of individual TCRs with disease status, and machine learning were combined to predict cytomegalovirus infection status. In a later analysis, previously published TCR beta repertoires from roughly 710 donors were re-analyzed and high-resolution HLA genotyping was added so that TCR occurrence patterns could be studied. The later analysis used no new phenotypic data to find candidate immune exposures, relying instead on TCR beta sequences and their occurrence across donors. In an earlier analysis of 587 of the donors, high-throughput TCR beta sequencing was used to judge whether each TCR beta V gene segment behaved as functional or pseudogenic. Donor age, sex, ethnicity and CMV serostatus were compiled alongside the repertoire data. A later genetic analysis took genome-wide SNP genotypes for about three fifths of the 666 donors and used that subset as a discovery cohort. Every discovery cohort repertoire had been produced on one sequencing platform. HLA typing included class I and class II loci at four-digit resolution. The number of donors typed differed by locus, with roughly 620-630 for A, B, C, DRB1 and DQB1, about 500 for DQA1, 600 to 610 for DPA1, and roughly 450 for DPB1. Several DR-DQ haplotypes were handled as single units for association and clustering because linkage in the cohort was strong. Among about 410 genotyped donors of the cohort, an average of approximately 220,000 unique TCR beta nucleotide sequences was sequenced per donor, of which about 19% were non-productive.

V sheds 0 bases and J sheds 9 bases, leaving 11 bases between their ends. Based on the germline V gene (reference sequence), the CDR1 and CDR2 sequences are WNHNN and SYGVQD. The CDR3 has 13 amino acids, counting the end cysteine and phenylalanine. Kept here is only the CDR3 DNA, which spans 39 bases and is read in frame from base 1. Broader findings and caveats from the paper: When HLA alleles, especially DR and DQ, strongly co-occurred, TCR associations were difficult to assign to individual alleles. The authors suggested that the approach could potentially be generalized to other disease states and immunological phenotypes. A further reported finding was that TCR beta sequences accurately predicted the HLA-A and HLA-B alleles for most subjects in the first cohort. For the cohort, immune exposure information was limited to CMV serostatus. A total of fewer than 200 TCR beta chains were listed by the study as associated with cytomegalovirus. In this cohort, only TCR beta chains were sequenced, and detectable features were limited by the absence of alpha or paired-chain data. According to a later analysis, TCR association rates differed among HLA loci, with DRB1 alleles showing the most associated TCRs and HLA-C alleles showing the fewest. A cluster of highly shared sequence variants was judged likely to be a technical artifact of the sequencing pipeline. According to a later analysis, parvovirus B19, influenza, CMV and Epstein-Barr virus appeared linked to several top co-occurrence clusters. In vitro tests confirmed that a few of the cytomegalovirus-associated TCR beta chains recognize cytomegalovirus antigens. Presence/absence analyses assumed roughly uniform sequencing depth across donors, an assumption that may not hold. In a later analysis, HLA-associated TCR beta chains showed more clonal expansion and lower generation probabilities than non-associated chains that were equally common. A later genetic analysis reported fewer N-insertions in productive TCRs among donors in an Asian-associated ancestry cluster than the approximately 700-donor mean. Linkage disequilibrium might explain the correlated functional status among segregating V segments, but an unknown experimental factor could not be excluded. Because the 87-base-pair reads could not distinguish some IMGT-functional V segments, including TRBV6-2 and TRBV6-3, those segments were excluded. A later genetic analysis associated a missense DCLRE1C variant with V-gene and J-gene trimming of TCR beta chains, and an independent cohort replicated the association. The classifier was reported to diagnose cytomegalovirus status with high specificity and sensitivity in both the original and validation cohorts. Because HLA typing was unavailable for some donors at each locus, only the typed subset was used in association tests. At a false discovery rate of 0.05, a later analysis linked 16,000 or so TCR beta sequences to specific HLA alleles. Most TCR sequences were observed very rarely across donors, whereas some public TCRs were present in many individuals. According to a later analysis, most CMV-associated TCR beta chains appeared to be HLA-restricted, and the HLA associations seemed to be driven largely by CMV exposure. The earlier analysis of 587 of the donors excluded some 15 rarely observed V segments, including chromosome 9 orphons, because counts were too low. In an earlier analysis of roughly 560 of the donors, most TCR beta V segments were observed in productive rearrangements about 90% or about 30% of the time, broadly matching IMGT annotations.

Library generation was performed with the immunoSEQ multiplex PCR assay. For the multiplex PCR, a mixture combining 60 forward primers for TCR Vbeta segments and 13 reverse primers for TCR Jbeta segments was used. The CDR3 region of rearranged TCR beta genes was amplified from genomic DNA by a multiplex PCR assay. The amplified TCR beta libraries were sequenced on the Illumina HiSeq System as 87-base-pair reads. In the original analysis: A later analysis tallied approximately 87 million unique TCR beta chains across the 666 repertoires, and approximately 11 million of those chains were shared by two or more donors. To remove PCR and sequencing errors, raw reads were error-corrected and collapsed into unique sequences using a nearest-neighbor algorithm that merged closely related sequences. V, D and J gene segments were assigned by aligning CDR3 sequences to IMGT reference sequences. For a sequence to be retained, a match of at least six nucleotides was required to both a V gene segment and a J gene segment. Rearrangements were classified as productive when the CDR3 lacked stop codons and remained in frame with V and J, and all other rearrangements were classified as non-productive. CDR3 was defined by IMGT convention, running from the second conserved V-encoded cysteine to the conserved J-encoded phenylalanine. The earlier analysis of about 530 of the donors excluded any sequence lacking an unambiguous match to a single V gene segment. In an earlier analysis of 587 of the donors, a V segment was called functional when productive rearrangements were above 56.7%, and segregating when the standard deviation between donors exceeded 5%. A statistical classification framework was developed to diagnose cytomegalovirus status using the catalog of TCR beta chain sequences. In a later analysis, TCR nucleotide sequences were compared against IMGT/GENE-DB human TR gene sequences so that V and J genes could be assigned. Using the TCRdist pipeline, a later analysis assigned CDR3 sequences along with most-parsimonious VDJ recombination scenarios. A later analysis defined each TCR beta chain by its CDR3 amino acid sequence plus V-gene family, and excluded reads lacking a unique V-gene family. In a later analysis, several hundred highly shared, low-generation-probability nucleotide sequences were removed to address suspected cross-contamination and a sequencing artifact. A later analysis calculated a clonal expansion index for each public chain from normalized within-repertoire ranks of inferred template counts. In a later analysis, generation probabilities were computed with a VDJ recombination model fitted to out-of-frame rearrangements, and the resulting probabilities were checked against IGoR. A later analysis scored TCR-TCR, TCR-HLA and TCR-CMV co-occurrence with hypergeometric tests, applying a repertoire-size bias correction to TCR pairs. False discovery rates were estimated in a later analysis by permuting HLA or CMV assignments 20 times. In a later analysis, co-occurring TCRs were grouped using DBSCAN, and TCRdist sequence similarity was added for clustering within HLA-allele-positive subsets. Repertoires with fewer than 30,000 or more than 120,000 public chains, plus five repertoires with anomalous nucleotide sharing, were excluded from co-occurrence clustering. Not all clones reach the TCRdb copy of this immuneACCESS table, which keeps in-frame sequences only. Checked studies attribute under half of the gap to unresolved V genes and leave the rest unexplained. V and J calls and clone size are as listed in that table; D and trimming were resolved from the DNA. The sample has 100,000 to 150,000 clones on record, 70% to 85% of them singletons. About 2.6% of the sample comes from the top ten.

Input material: PBMCs. This chain is built from TRBV10-1 and TRBJ1-1; the D region possibly corresponds to TRBD1 (5 bases align). This receptor was obtained from a woman between 55 and 75 years old in good health and CMV-seropositive. The nucleotides are TGCGCCAGCAGTGAGTCGGGAGGGGCCAAAGCTTTCTTT. Translated, it reads CASSESGGAKAFF.